This T cell receptor beta chain was obtained from a study of shared clonotypes between healthy human individuals. About the study: CD8 memory received one plate per donor, CD8 naive two, CD4 memory three and CD4 naive three. Study-wide results and limits: Some naive CD4 clonotypes, roughly 5%, turned up in common across several donors. Sorted-subset sequencing was shown by rarefaction to be incomplete despite large depth.

Splitting the CD4+ cells yielded a CD45RA+ naive subset and a CD45RA-negative memory subset. This CDR3 has 15 residues. With 6 bases clipped from V and 3 bases from J, the junction kept 7 bases outside the gene matches. CDR1 and CDR2 (germline): SNHLY, FYNNEI. TCRdb keeps only in-frame clones here, not all; method: immunoSEQ multiplex PCR. The sample lists about 710,000 clones; roughly 72% were seen once. With regard to this clone: Its antigen is unidentified.

The V gene is TRBV2, the J gene TRBJ2-1; 8 bases map to TRBD2. The material sequenced was memory CD4+ T cells sorted from blood. Subset described: CD45RA-negative fraction. This receptor was identified in a woman in her 30s in good health. The CDR3 protein is CASSGGASGYNEQFF. The CDR3 DNA sequence: TGTGCCAGCAGCGGGGGGGCTAGCGGCTACAATGAGCAGTTCTTC.